This passage covers 10 T cell receptor beta chains from one sample sequenced in a study of T cell responses to AZD1222 COVID-19 vaccine. Profiling relied on immunoSEQ multiplex PCR, and the TCRdb table lists in-frame clones only, not all of them. The top ten clones hold about 1.6% of a sample with 120,000 or so clones, about 89% of them seen once. The specimen comprised peripheral blood, sampled on day 0 of AZD1222 vaccination. The receptors were sampled from an adult in good health.

The V call is TRBV4-1, the J call TRBJ2-3; 8 positions match TRBD2. The length of the CDR3 is 18 residues. With V trimmed by 4 bases and J by 0 bases, 12 bases remained unmatched. The V gene's germline CDR1 is MGHRA and CDR2 YSYEKL. CDR3: CASSPNAGGLTSTDTQYF. CDR3 sequence (DNA): TGCGCCAGCAGCCCGAACGCGGGAGGTCTGACTAGCACAGATACGCAGTATTTT.

This clone was picked up a small number of times. This sequence joins TRBV18 and TRBJ2-7; the D gene is possibly TRBD2 (5 bases). The germline V and J ends were trimmed by 5 bases and 1 base, with 15 bases remaining between them. Per germline, CDR1 KGHSH and CDR2 LQKENI. The CDR3 runs 15 residues. The CDR3 DNA reads TGTGCCAGCTCATCGGACTGGAGCGGTTCCTACGAGCAGTACTTC. It is translated as CASSSDWSGSYEQYF.

V is TRBV9 and J is TRBJ2-7; 7 bases are a match to TRBD1. This CDR3 comprises 17 residues. V lost 3 bases, J lost 4 bases, and 16 bases stayed unmatched. In germline, CDR1 is SGDLS, CDR2 YYNGEE. CDR3 region: CASSGTRDSVTPYEQYF. Written as DNA, the CDR3 is TGTGCCAGCAGCGGAACCCGGGACAGTGTGACCCCGTACGAGCAGTACTTC.

This chain uses TRBV5-4 with TRBJ1-6; D gene uncertain. The CDR3 length is 14 residues. Trimming left V 1 base short and J 6 bases short, with 8 bases between. The germline V gene encodes CDR1 SGHNT and CDR2 YYREEE (reference sequence). The DNA for the CDR3 is TGTGCCAGCAGCTTGTTCGCGTCTAATTCACCCCTCCACTTT. This sequence encodes CASSLFASNSPLHF.

The rearrangement joins TRBV24-1 to TRBJ1-2; D possibly corresponds to TRBD1 (5 bases). The CDR3 consists of 14 residues. Germline values: CDR1 KGHDR, CDR2 SFDVKD. The V end lost 5 bases, the J end lost 3 bases, and 12 bases lay between the germline ends. This chain's CDR3 is CATSGGDGYYGYTF. CDR3 DNA sequence: TGTGCCACCAGTGGGGGGGACGGATACTATGGCTACACCTTC.

The chain combines TRBV19 with TRBJ2-1, with a tentative D call TRBD2 (7 bases). Germline V CDR1 and CDR2: LNHDA, SQIVND (reference sequence). V lost 3 bases and J 0 bases, leaving 12 bases between the germline ends. The CDR3 runs 16 residues. For the CDR3, the DNA is TGTGCCAGTAGTATCGGGGGGCGAAGCTCCTACAATGAGCAGTTCTTC. Translating gives CASSIGGRSSYNEQFF.

The rearrangement joins TRBV10-3 to TRBJ2-1; 7 bases match TRBD2. Looked up from germline, CDR1 is ENHRY and CDR2 is SYGVKD. Trimming at V came to 4 bases and at J to 0 bases, leaving 6 bases not matched to a gene. The CDR3 runs 16 residues. The CDR3 protein is CAISGEAGSSYNEQFF. The CDR3 bases are TGTGCCATCAGTGGTGAAGCGGGAAGCTCCTACAATGAGCAGTTCTTC.

V and J are TRBV21-1 and TRBJ2-4; TRBD2 is the table's D call, not checked against the DNA. TRBV21-1 is an annotated pseudogene. The CDR3 is made up of 15 amino acids. CDR3 protein: CASSKRLASKNIQYF. Here the CDR3 DNA reads TGTGCCAGCAGTAAGAGACTAGCGTCCAAAAACATTCAGTACTTC.

This clone was recorded a few times. The V call is TRBV10-3, the J call TRBJ1-3, with D uncertain. Deletions cut 0 bases from V and 0 bases from J, with 12 bases between. Germline V CDR1 and CDR2: ENHRY, SYGVKD. This CDR3 is 17 amino acids long. The CDR3 DNA reads as TGTGCCATCAGTGAGTCGAGGCAGAGGTACTCTGGAAACACCATATATTTT. Residues: CAISESRQRYSGNTIYF.

This clone came up a few times. The J gene is TRBJ2-3, the V gene TRBV7-9; 8 bases match TRBD2. Germline V CDR1 and CDR2: SEHNR, FQNEAQ (reference sequence). The CDR3 spans 13 residues. V was pared by 6 bases and J by 8 bases, with 7 bases of the junction left unmatched. The CDR3: CASSSGTPGTQYF. The CDR3, as DNA: TGTGCCAGCAGTAGCGGGACCCCGGGTACGCAGTATTTT. Supplemented by reference TRBV7-9 and TRBJ2-3, the full variable domain reads DTGVSQNPRHKITKRGQNVTFRCDPISEHNRLYWYRQTLGQGPEFLTYFQNEAQLEKSRLLSDRFSAERPKGSFSTLEIQRTEQGDSAMYLCASSSGTPGTQYFGPGTRLTVL.